A single sample gave rise to the 19 T cell receptor beta chains below, sequenced in a study of T cell repertoires in cytomegalovirus infection. Antigens of these TCRs are unknown. TCRdb analysed the reads with MiXCR anew, one entry per CDR3 protein. Of approximately 770,000 distinct CDR3 sequences listed, about 28% are singletons. The sequencing used cultured CD8+ T cells from PBMCs, collected from culture after CMV antigen stimulation. The origin of the receptors is a human donor in good health (CMV status not recorded). Some clones in this sample may be carry-over from other donors' samples.

This clonotype was recorded a few times. The genes are TRBV7-9 and TRBJ2-5; no reliable D call. The ends were cut back, 5 bases at V and 5 bases at J, with 15 bases in the middle. CDR1 is SEHNR and CDR2 is FQNEAQ in the germline V gene (reference sequence). The CDR3 spans 14 residues. The CDR3 is CASSPRGPAETQYF. In nucleotides, the CDR3 is TGTGCCAGCAGCCCCCGAGGACCAGCGGAGACCCAGTACTTC. Full variable domain (missing parts from reference TRBV7-9 and TRBJ2-5): DTGVSQNPRHKITKRGQNVTFRCDPISEHNRLYWYRQTLGQGPEFLTYFQNEAQLEKSRLLSDRFSAERPKGSFSTLEIQRTEQGDSAMYLCASSPRGPAETQYFGPGTRLLVL.

This clonotype was picked up a small number of times. This chain connects TRBV6-5 to TRBJ2-1; no firm D call. The germline V gene encodes CDR1 MNHEY and CDR2 SVGAGI. There are 16 residues in the CDR3. The V gene lost 0 bases and the J gene lost 9 bases, with 18 bases spanning the gap. CDR3 sequence (DNA): TGTGCCAGCAGTTACTCGTACTCCCGCGCCTGGGGTGAGCAGTTCTTC. This sequence encodes CASSYSYSRAWGEQFF.

This clonotype was observed at least ten times. This chain links TRBV19 with TRBJ1-1, with D hard to call. This CDR3 has 14 residues. CDR1 LNHDA and CDR2 SQIVND come from the germline V gene (reference sequence). The V and J ends lost 0 bases and 0 bases respectively, with 5 bases between them. As DNA, the CDR3 is TGTGCCAGTAGTATAGAAGGGATGAACACTGAAGCTTTCTTT. Protein: CASSIEGMNTEAFF.

V and J are TRBV5-1 and TRBJ2-5, with TRBD1 as a possible D gene (6 bases). The germline V and J ends were trimmed by 3 bases and 1 base, with 13 bases remaining between them. The CDR3 consists of 15 residues. In germline, CDR1 is SGHRS, CDR2 YFSETQ. The CDR3 DNA reads as TGCGCCAGCAGCTCGGAGCCGGACAGCCAAGAGACCCAGTACTTC. This gives the protein CASSSEPDSQETQYF.

This clonotype came up a few times. This rearrangement joins TRBV19 to TRBJ1-4; D gene uncertain. Trimming removed 8 bases at V and 3 bases at J, with 10 bases between. The CDR3 is 13 residues long. Germline-derived CDR1 and CDR2 are LNHDA and SQIVND (reference sequence). In DNA, the CDR3 is TGTGCCAGTGATGACCCTCCTAATGAAAAACTGTTTTTT. Protein sequence: CASDDPPNEKLFF.

The table lists this clonotype with many counts. The junction differs from germline at one of its ends, possibly a read error. This chain connects TRBV7-8 to TRBJ1-6; D is ambiguous. Germline assignment: CDR1 SGHVS and CDR2 FQNEAQ. The length of the CDR3 is 12 residues. CDR3 bases: TGTGCCAGCAGCGAGGGTAATCCACCCCTCCACTTT. Translated: CASSEGNPPLHF.

This clonotype appeared a few times. The gene calls are TRBV28 and TRBJ1-5, with 8 bases aligning to TRBD1. Trimming removed 6 bases from V and 4 bases from J; junction bases left unmatched: 5. This CDR3 region has 14 residues. The germline CDR1 and CDR2 sequences are MDHEN and SYDVKM. The CDR3 loop reads CASRKRQGNQPQHF. CDR3 in DNA: TGTGCCAGCAGGAAACGACAGGGGAATCAGCCCCAGCATTTT.

This clonotype was counted a few times. The rearrangement links TRBV4-1 to TRBJ1-5; D remains ambiguous. The CDR3 covers 14 residues. CDR1 MGHRA and CDR2 YSYEKL come from the germline V gene. Deletions cut 4 bases from V and 4 bases from J, with 11 bases between. CDR3 amino acids: CASSPGRWNQPQHF. CDR3 bases: TGCGCCAGCAGCCCAGGCCGATGGAATCAGCCCCAGCATTTT.

Only a few counts were recorded for this clonotype. The chain uses TRBV4-3 and TRBJ2-5; D is uncertain. This CDR3 spans 15 amino acids. Trimming took off 0 bases at V and 5 bases at J, with 13 bases between the two ends. Germline loops: CDR1 LGHNA, CDR2 YSLEER. The CDR3 DNA follows: TGCGCCAGCAGCCAAGATCTGGACGGACGGGAGACCCAGTACTTC. Amino acid sequence: CASSQDLDGRETQYF.

The chain has TRBV5-6 and TRBJ2-7; 7 bases fit TRBD1. The germline V gene encodes CDR1 SGHDT and CDR2 YYEEEE. This CDR3 is 13 amino acids long. With V trimmed by 5 bases and J by 3 bases, 5 bases remained unmatched. The CDR3 loop is CASRVGGGYEQYV. The CDR3 DNA follows: TGTGCCAGCAGGGTAGGGGGCGGCTACGAGCAGTACGTC.

This chain joins TRBV7-9 and TRBJ1-4; TRBD1 is a possible D gene (5 bases). The V end lost 5 bases, the J end lost 7 bases, and 14 bases lay between the germline ends. CDR3 size: 14 residues. The germline V gene has CDR1 SEHNR and CDR2 FQNEAQ (reference sequence). CDR3 in amino acids: CASSLGRVGEKLFF. The CDR3 DNA reads as TGTGCCAGCAGCCTCGGCAGGGTTGGTGAAAAACTGTTTTTT.

The rearrangement joins TRBV9 to TRBJ1-2; tentatively, D is TRBD1 (5 bases). The CDR3 consists of 14 residues. Per the germline V gene, CDR1 is SGDLS and CDR2 is YYNGEE. The V and J ends lost 0 bases and 3 bases respectively, with 9 bases between them. The CDR3 coding sequence is TGTGCCAGCAGCGTAGCCGACAGTCACTATGGCTACACCTTC. Translation gives CASSVADSHYGYTF.

This clonotype was recorded at least ten times. The rearrangement links TRBV7-8 to TRBJ1-5; TRBD1 matches 12 bases. The V gene end was trimmed by 2 bases and the J gene end by 2 bases; junction bases not matched to a gene: 7. The CDR3 has 18 residues. The V gene's germline CDR1 is SGHVS and CDR2 FQNEAQ. The CDR3 here is CASSLRDRGLQGNQPQHF. The CDR3 DNA reads as TGTGCCAGCAGCTTACGGGACAGGGGGCTCCAGGGCAATCAGCCCCAGCATTTT. Full variable domain (remainder filled in from reference TRBV7-8 and TRBJ1-5): GAGVSQSPRYKVAKRGQDVALRCDPISGHVSLFWYQQALGQGPEFLTYFQNEAQLDKSGLPSDRFFAERPEGSVSTLKIQRTQQEDSAVYLCASSLRDRGLQGNQPQHFGDGTRLSIL.

The CDR3 nucleotides are TGTGCCAGCAGTACGGACAGGGGGTATGAGCAGTTCTTC. It specifies CASSTDRGYEQFF. The chain is built from TRBV27 and TRBJ2-1, with 10 bases that match TRBD1. Germline CDR1 and CDR2: MNHEY and SMNVEV (reference sequence). The J segment lost 8 bases and the V segment lost 5 bases, leaving 3 bases of the junction unmatched. This CDR3 region has 13 residues.

This clonotype appeared a few times. The chain has TRBV27 and TRBJ2-2; 7 nucleotides line up with TRBD1. The germline CDR1 and CDR2 sequences are MNHEY and SMNVEV (reference sequence). Losses at the gene ends were 10 bases for V and 4 bases for J; bases not matched to a gene: 12. The CDR3 is 15 amino acids. In DNA form, the CDR3 reads TGTGCCACTGAGAGAGGGGGCGTTGGCACCGGGGAGCTGTTTTTT. This sequence encodes CATERGGVGTGELFF.

This clonotype was recorded at least ten times. DNA of the CDR3: TGTGCCAGCAGCTTAGCGGGTCAGGACTCCTACAATGAGCAGTTCTTC. This translates into CASSLAGQDSYNEQFF. The chain carries TRBV7-2 and TRBJ2-1; no reliable D call. The CDR3 is made up of 16 amino acids. The germline gives CDR1 SGHTA, CDR2 FQGNSA. Trimming shortened V by 0 bases and J by 0 bases, and 9 bases separated the two germline ends.

As DNA, the CDR3 is TGCAGTGCTAGGTCCCCAGGGGCCTACGAGCAGTACTTC. This sequence encodes CSARSPGAYEQYF. The chain combines TRBV20-1 with TRBJ2-7; maybe TRBD1 (6 bases). Germline lookup yields CDR1 DFQATT and CDR2 SNEGSKA (reference sequence). The length of the CDR3 is 13 residues. V lost 3 bases, J lost 2 bases, and 11 bases lay in between.

The chain's CDR3 is CASSLPGQGVWYEQYF. CDR3 DNA sequence: TGTGCCAGCAGCTTGCCTGGACAGGGGGTCTGGTACGAGCAGTACTTC. This chain links TRBV11-2 with TRBJ2-7; TRBD1 aligns across 10 bases. Germline trimming cut 3 bases from V and 4 bases from J; bases unmatched to any gene: 9. The CDR3 covers 16 residues. Germline V gene data show CDR1 as SGHAT and CDR2 as FQNNGV.

This clonotype was counted a single time. In nucleotides, the CDR3 is TGTGCCAGCAGCTTGGCCCCTAGCCTAGCGGGGGGGCCAGATACGCAGTATTTT. Translation: CASSLAPSLAGGPDTQYF. The gene calls are TRBV5-5 and TRBJ2-3; 12 bases match TRBD2. Trimming removed 0 bases from V and 4 bases from J; junction bases left unmatched: 9. In germline, CDR1 is SGHKS, CDR2 YYEKEE (reference sequence). This CDR3 has 18 amino acids.